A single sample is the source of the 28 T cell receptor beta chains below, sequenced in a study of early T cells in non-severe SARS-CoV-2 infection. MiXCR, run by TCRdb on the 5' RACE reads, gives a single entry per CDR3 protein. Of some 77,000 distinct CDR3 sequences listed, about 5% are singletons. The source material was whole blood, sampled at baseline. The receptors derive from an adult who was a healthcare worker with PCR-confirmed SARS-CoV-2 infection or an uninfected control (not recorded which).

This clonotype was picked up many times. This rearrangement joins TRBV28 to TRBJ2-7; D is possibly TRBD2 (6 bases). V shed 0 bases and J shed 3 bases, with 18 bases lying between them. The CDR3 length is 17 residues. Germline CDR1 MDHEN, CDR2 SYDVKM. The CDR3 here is CASSLWRRENDNYEQYF. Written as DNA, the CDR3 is TGTGCCAGCAGTTTATGGAGGAGGGAGAATGATAACTACGAGCAGTACTTC. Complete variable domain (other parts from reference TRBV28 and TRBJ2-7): DVKVTQSSRYLVKRTGEKVFLECVQDMDHENMFWYRQDPGLGLRLIYFSYDVKMKEKGDIPEGYSVSREKKERFSLILESASTNQTSMYLCASSLWRRENDNYEQYFGPGTRLTVT.

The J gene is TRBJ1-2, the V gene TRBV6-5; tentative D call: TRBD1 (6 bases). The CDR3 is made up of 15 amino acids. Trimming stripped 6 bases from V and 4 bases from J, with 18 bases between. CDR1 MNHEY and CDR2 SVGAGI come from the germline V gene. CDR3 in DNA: TGTGCCAGCAGCCCACAGACAGGTCATAGCTATGGCTACACCTTC. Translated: CASSPQTGHSYGYTF.

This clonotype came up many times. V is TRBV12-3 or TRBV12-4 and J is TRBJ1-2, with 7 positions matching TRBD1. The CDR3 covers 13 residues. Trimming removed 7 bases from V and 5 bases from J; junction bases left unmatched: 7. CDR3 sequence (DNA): TGTGCCAGCACCCAGGGGGTGTCATATGGCTACACCTTC. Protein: CASTQGVSYGYTF.

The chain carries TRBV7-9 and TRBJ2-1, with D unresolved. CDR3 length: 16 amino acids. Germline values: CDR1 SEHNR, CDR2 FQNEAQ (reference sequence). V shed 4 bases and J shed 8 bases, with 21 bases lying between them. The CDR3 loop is CASSSDRLGWFDEQFF. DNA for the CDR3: TGTGCCAGCAGCTCTGACCGCCTTGGGTGGTTCGATGAGCAGTTCTTC. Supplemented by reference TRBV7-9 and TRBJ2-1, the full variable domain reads DTGVSQNPRHKITKRGQNVTFRCDPISEHNRLYWYRQTLGQGPEFLTYFQNEAQLEKSRLLSDRFSAERPKGSFSTLEIQRTEQGDSAMYLCASSSDRLGWFDEQFFGPGTRLTVL.

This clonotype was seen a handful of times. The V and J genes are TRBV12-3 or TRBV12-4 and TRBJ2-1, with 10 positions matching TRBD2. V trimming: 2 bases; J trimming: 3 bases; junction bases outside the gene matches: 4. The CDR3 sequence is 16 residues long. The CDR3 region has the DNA TGTGCCAGCAGTTTACCCACTAGCGGGAACTACAATGAGCAGTTCTTC. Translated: CASSLPTSGNYNEQFF.

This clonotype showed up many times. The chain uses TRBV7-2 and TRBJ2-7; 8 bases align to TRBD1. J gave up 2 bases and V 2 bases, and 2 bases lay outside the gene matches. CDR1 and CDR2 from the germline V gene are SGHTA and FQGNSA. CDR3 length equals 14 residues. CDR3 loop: CASSLRDRTYEQYF. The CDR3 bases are TGTGCCAGCAGCTTAAGGGACAGGACCTACGAGCAGTACTTC.

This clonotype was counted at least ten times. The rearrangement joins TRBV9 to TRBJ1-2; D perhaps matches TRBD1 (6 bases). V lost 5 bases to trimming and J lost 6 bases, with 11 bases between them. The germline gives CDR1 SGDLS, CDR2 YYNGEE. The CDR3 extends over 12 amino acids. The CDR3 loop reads CASRRTADGYTF. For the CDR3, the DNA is TGTGCCAGCAGAAGGACAGCCGATGGCTACACCTTC.

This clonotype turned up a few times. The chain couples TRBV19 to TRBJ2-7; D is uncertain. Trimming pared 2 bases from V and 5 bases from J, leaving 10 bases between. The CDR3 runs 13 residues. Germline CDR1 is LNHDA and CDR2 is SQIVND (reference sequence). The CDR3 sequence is CASSITDGNEQYF. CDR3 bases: TGTGCCAGTAGTATAACGGACGGTAACGAGCAGTACTTC.

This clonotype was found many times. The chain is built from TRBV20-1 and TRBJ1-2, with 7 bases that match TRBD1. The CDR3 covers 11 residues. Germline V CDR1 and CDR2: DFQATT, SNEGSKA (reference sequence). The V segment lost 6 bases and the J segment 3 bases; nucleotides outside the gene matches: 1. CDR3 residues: CSAGTDYGYTF. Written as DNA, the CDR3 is TGCAGTGCGGGGACAGACTATGGCTACACCTTC.

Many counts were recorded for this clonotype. CDR3 region: CAISEPPGTREETQYF. The CDR3 DNA follows: TGTGCCATCAGTGAGCCCCCGGGGACTAGAGAAGAGACCCAGTACTTC. V gene TRBV10-3 combines with J gene TRBJ2-5; 8 bases match TRBD2. V shed 2 bases and J 3 bases; nucleotides not matched to a gene: 8. Germline assignment: CDR1 ENHRY and CDR2 SYGVKD. The CDR3 sequence is 16 residues long.

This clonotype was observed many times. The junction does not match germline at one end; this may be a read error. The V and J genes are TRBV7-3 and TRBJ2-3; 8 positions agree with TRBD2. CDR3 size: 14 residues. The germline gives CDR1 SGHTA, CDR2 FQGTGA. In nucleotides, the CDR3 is TGTGCCAGCAGCTTAGCGGGAGGTGCAGATACGCATTATTTT. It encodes CASSLAGGADTHYF.

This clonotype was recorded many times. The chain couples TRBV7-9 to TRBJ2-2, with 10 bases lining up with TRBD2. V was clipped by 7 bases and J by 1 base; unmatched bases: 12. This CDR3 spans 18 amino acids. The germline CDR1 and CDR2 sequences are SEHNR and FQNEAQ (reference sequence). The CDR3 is CASISRLAGEENTGELFF. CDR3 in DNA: TGTGCCAGCATCTCCCGCCTAGCGGGAGAGGAGAACACCGGGGAGCTGTTTTTT. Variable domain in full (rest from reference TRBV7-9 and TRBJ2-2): DTGVSQNPRHKITKRGQNVTFRCDPISEHNRLYWYRQTLGQGPEFLTYFQNEAQLEKSRLLSDRFSAERPKGSFSTLEIQRTEQGDSAMYLCASISRLAGEENTGELFFGEGSRLTVL.

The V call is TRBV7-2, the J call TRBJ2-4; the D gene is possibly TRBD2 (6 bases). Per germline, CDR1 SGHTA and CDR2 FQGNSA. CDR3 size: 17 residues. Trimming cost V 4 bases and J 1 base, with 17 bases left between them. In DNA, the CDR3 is TGTGCCAGCAGCTCTAGAGGGCGGGACGGGGCCAAAAACATTCAGTACTTC. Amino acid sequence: CASSSRGRDGAKNIQYF.

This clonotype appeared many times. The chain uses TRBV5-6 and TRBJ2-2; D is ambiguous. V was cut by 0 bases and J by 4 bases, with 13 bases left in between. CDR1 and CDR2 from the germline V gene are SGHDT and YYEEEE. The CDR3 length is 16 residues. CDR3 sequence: CASSLGQIIGTGELFF. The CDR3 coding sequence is TGTGCCAGCAGCTTGGGTCAGATAATAGGCACCGGGGAGCTGTTTTTT.

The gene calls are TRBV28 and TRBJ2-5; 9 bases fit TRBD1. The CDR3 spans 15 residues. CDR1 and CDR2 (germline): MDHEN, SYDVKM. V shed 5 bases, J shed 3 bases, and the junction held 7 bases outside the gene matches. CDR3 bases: TGTGCCAGCAGTGGACAGGGGAGAAGAAAAGAGACCCAGTACTTC. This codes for CASSGQGRRKETQYF.

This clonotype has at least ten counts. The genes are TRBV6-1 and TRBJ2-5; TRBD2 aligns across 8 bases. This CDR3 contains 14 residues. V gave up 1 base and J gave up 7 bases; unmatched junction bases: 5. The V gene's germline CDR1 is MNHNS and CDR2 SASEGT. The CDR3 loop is CASSEGGGKVTQYF. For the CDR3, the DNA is TGTGCCAGCAGTGAAGGCGGGGGGAAGGTGACCCAGTACTTC.

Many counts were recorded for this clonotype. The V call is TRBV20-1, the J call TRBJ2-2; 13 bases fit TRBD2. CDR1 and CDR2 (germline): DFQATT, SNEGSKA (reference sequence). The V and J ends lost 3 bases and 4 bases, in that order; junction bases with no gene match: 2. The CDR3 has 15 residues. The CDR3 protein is CSARRLAGGTGELFF. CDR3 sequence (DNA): TGCAGTGCTAGGAGACTAGCGGGAGGCACCGGGGAGCTGTTTTTT.

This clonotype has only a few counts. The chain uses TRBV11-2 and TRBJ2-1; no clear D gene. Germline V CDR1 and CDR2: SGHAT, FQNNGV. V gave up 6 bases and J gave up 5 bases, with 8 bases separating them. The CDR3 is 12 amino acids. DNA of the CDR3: TGTGCCAGCAGTACGGGTAACAATGAGCAGTTCTTC. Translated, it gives CASSTGNNEQFF.

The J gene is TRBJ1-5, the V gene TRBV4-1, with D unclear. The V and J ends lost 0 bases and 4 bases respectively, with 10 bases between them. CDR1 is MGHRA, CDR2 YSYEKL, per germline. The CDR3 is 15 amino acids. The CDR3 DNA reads TGCGCCAGCAGCCAAGATTCTGAGGGAAATCAGCCCCAGCATTTT. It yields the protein CASSQDSEGNQPQHF.

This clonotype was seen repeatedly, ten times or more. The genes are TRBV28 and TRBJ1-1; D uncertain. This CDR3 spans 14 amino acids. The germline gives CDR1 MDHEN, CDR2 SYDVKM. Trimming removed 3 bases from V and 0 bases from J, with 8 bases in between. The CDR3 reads CASSFGVMNTEAFF. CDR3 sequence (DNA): TGTGCCAGCAGTTTTGGGGTCATGAACACTGAAGCTTTCTTT.

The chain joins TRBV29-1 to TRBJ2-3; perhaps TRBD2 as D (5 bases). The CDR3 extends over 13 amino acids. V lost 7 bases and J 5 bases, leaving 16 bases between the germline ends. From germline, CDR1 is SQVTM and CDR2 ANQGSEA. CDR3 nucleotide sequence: TGCAGCGGGGAGAGCCCCCCACAAGATACGCAGTATTTT. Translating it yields CSGESPPQDTQYF.

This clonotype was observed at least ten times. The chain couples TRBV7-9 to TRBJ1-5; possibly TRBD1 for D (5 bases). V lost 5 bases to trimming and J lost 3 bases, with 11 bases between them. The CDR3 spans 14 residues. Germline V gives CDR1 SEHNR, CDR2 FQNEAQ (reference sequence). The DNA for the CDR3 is TGTGCCAGCAGCCTAAAGGGGTTCAATCAGCCCCAGCATTTT. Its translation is CASSLKGFNQPQHF.

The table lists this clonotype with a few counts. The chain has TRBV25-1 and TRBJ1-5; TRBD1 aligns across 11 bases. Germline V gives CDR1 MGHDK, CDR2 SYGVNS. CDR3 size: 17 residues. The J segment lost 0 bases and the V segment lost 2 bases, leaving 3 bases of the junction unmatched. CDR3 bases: TGTGCCAGCAGTGAAGCCGGGACAGGGGGTAGCAATCAGCCCCAGCATTTT. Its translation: CASSEAGTGGSNQPQHF.

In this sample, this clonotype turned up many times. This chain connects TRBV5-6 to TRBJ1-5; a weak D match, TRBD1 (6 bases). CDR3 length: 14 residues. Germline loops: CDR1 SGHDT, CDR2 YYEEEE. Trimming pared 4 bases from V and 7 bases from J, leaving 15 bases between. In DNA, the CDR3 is TGTGCCAGCAGCCCCAAACAGGGATCGCAGCCCCAGCATTTT. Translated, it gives CASSPKQGSQPQHF.

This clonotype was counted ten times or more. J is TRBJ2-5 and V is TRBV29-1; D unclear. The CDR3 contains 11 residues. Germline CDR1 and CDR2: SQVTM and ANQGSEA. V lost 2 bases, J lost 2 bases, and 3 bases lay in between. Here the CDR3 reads CSVEPQETQYF. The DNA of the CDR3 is TGCAGCGTTGAACCGCAAGAGACCCAGTACTTC.

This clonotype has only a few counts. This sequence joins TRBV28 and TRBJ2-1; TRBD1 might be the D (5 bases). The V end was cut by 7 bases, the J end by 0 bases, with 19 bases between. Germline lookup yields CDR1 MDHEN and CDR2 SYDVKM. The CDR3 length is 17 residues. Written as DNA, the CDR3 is TGTGCCAGCATACCAACAGGCCCTACGAGCTCCTACAATGAGCAGTTCTTC. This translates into CASIPTGPTSSYNEQFF. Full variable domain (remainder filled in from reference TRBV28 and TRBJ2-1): DVKVTQSSRYLVKRTGEKVFLECVQDMDHENMFWYRQDPGLGLRLIYFSYDVKMKEKGDIPEGYSVSREKKERFSLILESASTNQTSMYLCASIPTGPTSSYNEQFFGPGTRLTVL.

The CDR3 coding sequence is TGTGCCAGCCTCTCCGACAGGGGGCCTAACTATGGCTACACCTTC. It specifies CASLSDRGPNYGYTF. V and J are TRBV2 and TRBJ1-2, with 10 positions matching TRBD1. CDR3 length: 15 amino acids. V lost 8 bases, J lost 0 bases, and 6 bases stayed unmatched. Germline V lookup: CDR1 SNHLY, CDR2 FYNNEI. Together with reference TRBV2 and TRBJ1-2, the CDR3 gives the full variable domain: EPEVTQTPSHQVTQMGQEVILRCVPISNHLYFYWYRQILGQKVEFLVSFYNNEISEKSEIFDDQFSVERPDGSNFTLKIRSTKLEDSAMYFCASLSDRGPNYGYTFGSGTRLTVV.

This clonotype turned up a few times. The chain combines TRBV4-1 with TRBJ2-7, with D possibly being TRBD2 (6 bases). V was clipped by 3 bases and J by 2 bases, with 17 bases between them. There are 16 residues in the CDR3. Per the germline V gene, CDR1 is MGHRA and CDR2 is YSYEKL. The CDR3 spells CASSQFRGSGAYEQYF. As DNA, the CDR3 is TGCGCCAGCAGCCAGTTCCGGGGCTCGGGGGCCTACGAGCAGTACTTC.